A single sample is the source of the 11 T cell receptor beta chains below, sequenced in a study of blood T cell repertoires in COVID-19. The repertoire was sequenced with immunoSEQ multiplex PCR; TCRdb's copy has only in-frame clones and lacks some. This table has hundreds of thousands of clones, roughly 88% appearing once. What was sequenced was PBMCs or T cells enriched from blood (not recorded which). The receptors come from a woman between 50 and 59 years old who had recovered from COVID-19.

The chain joins TRBV5-1 to TRBJ2-3; 10 nucleotides align to TRBD2. V shed 4 bases and J 0 bases; nucleotides not matched to a gene: 8. Germline CDR1 and CDR2: SGHRS and YFSETQ. The CDR3 length is 17 residues. The CDR3 is CASSPPSGSGSTDTQYF. For the CDR3, the DNA is TGCGCCAGCAGCCCTCCTAGCGGGAGCGGGAGCACAGATACGCAGTATTTT. The complete variable domain, with remaining parts taken from reference TRBV5-1 and TRBJ2-3, reads KAGVTQTPRYLIKTRGQQVTLSCSPISGHRSVSWYQQTPGQGLQFLFEYFSETQRNKGNFPGRFSGRQFSNSRSEMNVSTLELGDSALYLCASSPPSGSGSTDTQYFGPGTRLTVL.

This clone turned up a few times. The V gene is TRBV7-2, the J gene TRBJ1-2; D is ambiguous. The CDR3 has 13 residues. V was pared by 5 bases and J by 13 bases, with 20 bases between. CDR1 SGHTA and CDR2 FQGNSA come from the germline V gene. The CDR3 nucleotides read TGTGCCAGCAGCACAACCCAGGAAATTCATCTCACCTTC. Translated: CASSTTQEIHLTF.

CDR3 region: CASSFGDRGNTEAFF. CDR3 bases: TGTGCCAGCAGCTTCGGGGACAGGGGGAACACTGAAGCTTTCTTT. This chain links TRBV11-1 with TRBJ1-1; 10 nucleotides agree with TRBD1. V lost 3 bases to trimming and J lost 1 base; unmatched junction nucleotides: 2. The CDR3 is 15 amino acids. Germline V lookup: CDR1 SGHAT, CDR2 FQDESV (reference sequence).

This rearrangement joins TRBV7-8 to TRBJ2-7, with a possible D match to TRBD1 (5 bases). Trimming removed 6 bases from V and 6 bases from J, with 15 bases in between. Germline lookup yields CDR1 SGHVS and CDR2 FQNEAQ. CDR3 length: 13 amino acids. DNA for the CDR3: TGTGCCAGCAGTCAAACAGGCTTTCGCGAGCAGTACTTC. Protein product: CASSQTGFREQYF.

There are a few counts of this clone. At one end, the junction sequence differs from germline, possibly due to a read error. The V gene is TRBV11-2, the J gene TRBJ1-2, with 8 bases identical to TRBD1. Germline lookup yields CDR1 SGHAT and CDR2 FQNNGV. The CDR3 contains 14 residues. Here the CDR3 reads CASSFGRGRQGLDF. CDR3 DNA: TGTGCCAGCAGCTTCGGACGCGGGCGACAGGGGCTAGACTTC.

The genes are TRBV30 and TRBJ2-7, with D possibly matching TRBD1 (6 bases). CDR1 and CDR2 (germline): GTSNPN, SVGIG (reference sequence). Trimming left V 6 bases short and J 2 bases short, with 17 bases between. This CDR3 has 14 amino acids. In nucleotides, the CDR3 is TGTGCCTGTCGAACAGGGACGATCGCCTACGAGCAGTACTTC. This gives the protein CACRTGTIAYEQYF.

The CDR3 DNA is TGTGCCAGCAGTTTATACCTAGCGGGAGGGGCGGATGAGCAGTTCTTC. Its translation is CASSLYLAGGADEQFF. The genes are TRBV27 and TRBJ2-1; 12 nucleotides align to TRBD2. The germline CDR1 and CDR2 sequences are MNHEY and SMNVEV (reference sequence). The CDR3 totals 16 residues. V gave up 1 base and J gave up 8 bases; unmatched junction bases: 6.

The rearrangement joins TRBV28 to TRBJ2-2; 7 nucleotides line up with TRBD1. Germline V gene data show CDR1 as MDHEN and CDR2 as SYDVKM. The trim removed 6 bases at V and 6 bases at J, leaving 10 bases unmatched. The CDR3 totals 15 residues. CDR3 coding DNA: TGTGCCAGCAGGTATCAACAGGGGATCGCCGGGGAGCTGTTTTTT. It yields the protein CASRYQQGIAGELFF.

V is TRBV11-2 and J is TRBJ2-7, with D maybe TRBD2 (5 bases). Germline-derived CDR1 and CDR2 are SGHAT and FQNNGV. The CDR3 length is 13 residues. Trimming took off 1 base at V and 7 bases at J, with 11 bases between the two ends. As DNA, the CDR3 is TGTGCCAGCAGCTTAGGGGAACCGGGGGAGCAGTACTTC. It codes for CASSLGEPGEQYF.

The chain has TRBV11-2 and TRBJ2-3; perhaps TRBD1 as D (5 bases). Per germline, CDR1 SGHAT and CDR2 FQNNGV. This CDR3 is built from 17 residues. V dropped 2 bases and J dropped 2 bases, with 17 bases sitting between them. In DNA, the CDR3 is TGTGCCAGCAGCTTAAAGGGGTCGCCCTCCAACACAGATACGCAGTATTTT. Protein sequence: CASSLKGSPSNTDTQYF.

The genes are TRBV27 and TRBJ1-6; the match to TRBD1 covers 7 bases. The CDR3 has 14 residues. Germline CDR1 and CDR2: MNHEY and SMNVEV (reference sequence). After removal of 3 bases from V and 9 bases from J, the junction contained 5 bases not matched to a gene. CDR3 region: CASSFDRAGSPLHF. The CDR3 DNA sequence: TGTGCCAGCAGTTTCGACAGGGCGGGTTCACCCCTCCACTTT.